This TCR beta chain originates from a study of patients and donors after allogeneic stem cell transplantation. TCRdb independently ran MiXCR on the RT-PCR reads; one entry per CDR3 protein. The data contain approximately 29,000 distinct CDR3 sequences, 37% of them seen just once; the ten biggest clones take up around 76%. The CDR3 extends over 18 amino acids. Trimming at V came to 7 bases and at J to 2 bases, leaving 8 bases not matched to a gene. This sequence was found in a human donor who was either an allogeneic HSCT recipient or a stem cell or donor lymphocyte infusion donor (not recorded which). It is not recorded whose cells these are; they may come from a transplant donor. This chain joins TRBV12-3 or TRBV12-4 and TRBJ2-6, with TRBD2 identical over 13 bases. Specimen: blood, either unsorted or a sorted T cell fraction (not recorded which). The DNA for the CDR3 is TGTGCCAGCATCCTACGACTAGCGGGAGGCCCTGGGGCCAACGTCCTGACTTTC. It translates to CASILRLAGGPGANVLTF.